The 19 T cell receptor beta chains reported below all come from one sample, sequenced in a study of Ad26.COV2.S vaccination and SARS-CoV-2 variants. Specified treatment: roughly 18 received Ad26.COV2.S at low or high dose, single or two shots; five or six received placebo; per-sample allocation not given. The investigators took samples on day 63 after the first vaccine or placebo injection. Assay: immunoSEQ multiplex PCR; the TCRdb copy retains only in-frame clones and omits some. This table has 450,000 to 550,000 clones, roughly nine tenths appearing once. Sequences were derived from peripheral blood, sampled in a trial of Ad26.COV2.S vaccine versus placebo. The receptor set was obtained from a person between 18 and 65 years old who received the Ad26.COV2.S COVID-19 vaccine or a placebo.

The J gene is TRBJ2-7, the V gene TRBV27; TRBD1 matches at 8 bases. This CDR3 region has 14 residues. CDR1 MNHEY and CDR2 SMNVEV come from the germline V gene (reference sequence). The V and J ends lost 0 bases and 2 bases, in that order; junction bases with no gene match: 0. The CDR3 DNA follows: TGTGCCAGCAGTTTATCGGGACAGGCCTACGAGCAGTACTTC. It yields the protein CASSLSGQAYEQYF.

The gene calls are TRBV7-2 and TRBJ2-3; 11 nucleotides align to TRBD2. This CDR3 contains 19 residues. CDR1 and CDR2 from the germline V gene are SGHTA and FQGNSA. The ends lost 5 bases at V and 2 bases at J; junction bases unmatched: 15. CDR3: CASSKDPGLAEINTDTQYF. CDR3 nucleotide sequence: TGTGCCAGCAGCAAAGATCCGGGACTAGCGGAGATCAACACAGATACGCAGTATTTT.

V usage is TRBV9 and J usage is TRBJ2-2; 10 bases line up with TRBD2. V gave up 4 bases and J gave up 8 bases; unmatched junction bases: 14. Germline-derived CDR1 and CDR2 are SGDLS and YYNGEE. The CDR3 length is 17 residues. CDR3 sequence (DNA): TGTGCCAGCAGCTCCCTGCAGCTAGCGGGAGAAATAGGGGAGCTGTTTTTT. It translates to CASSSLQLAGEIGELFF.

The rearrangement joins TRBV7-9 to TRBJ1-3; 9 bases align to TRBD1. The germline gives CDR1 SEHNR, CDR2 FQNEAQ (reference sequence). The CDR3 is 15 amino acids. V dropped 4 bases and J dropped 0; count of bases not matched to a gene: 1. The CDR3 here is CASSSQGASGNTIYF. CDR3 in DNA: TGTGCCAGCAGCTCACAGGGGGCCTCTGGAAACACCATATATTTT.

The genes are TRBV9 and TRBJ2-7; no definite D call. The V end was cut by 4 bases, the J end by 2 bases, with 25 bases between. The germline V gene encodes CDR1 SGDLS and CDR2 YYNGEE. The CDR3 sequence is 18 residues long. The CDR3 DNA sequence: TGTGCCAGCAGCTCCTCTTTCGGACCGGCGGACGATGCCTACGAGCAGTACTTC. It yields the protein CASSSSFGPADDAYEQYF. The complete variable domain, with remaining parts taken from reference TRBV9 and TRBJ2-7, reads DSGVTQTPKHLITATGQRVTLRCSPRSGDLSVYWYQQSLDQGLQFLIQYYNGEERAKGNILERFSAQQFPDLHSELNLSSLELGDSALYFCASSSSFGPADDAYEQYFGPGTRLTVT.

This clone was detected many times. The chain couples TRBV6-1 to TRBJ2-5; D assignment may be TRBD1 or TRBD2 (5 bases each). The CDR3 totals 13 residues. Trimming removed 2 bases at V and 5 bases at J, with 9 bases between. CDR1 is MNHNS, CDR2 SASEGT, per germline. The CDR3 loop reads CASSERWGETQYF. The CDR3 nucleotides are TGTGCCAGCAGTGAAAGGTGGGGGGAGACCCAGTACTTC.

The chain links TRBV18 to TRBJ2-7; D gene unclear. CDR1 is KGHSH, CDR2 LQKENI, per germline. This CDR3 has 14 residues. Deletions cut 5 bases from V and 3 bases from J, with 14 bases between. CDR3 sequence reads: CASSSTNPNYEQYF. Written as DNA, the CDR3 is TGTGCCAGCTCATCCACTAACCCCAACTACGAGCAGTACTTC.

The CDR3 nucleotides are TGTGCCAGCAGGCGGGGTCCCCTAGAGACCCAGTACTTC. Amino acid sequence: CASRRGPLETQYF. The chain carries TRBV14 and TRBJ2-5; the D gene is possibly TRBD2 (6 bases). The CDR3 is 13 residues long. Germline values: CDR1 SGHDN, CDR2 FVKESK. Trimming stripped 6 bases from V and 4 bases from J, with 12 bases between.

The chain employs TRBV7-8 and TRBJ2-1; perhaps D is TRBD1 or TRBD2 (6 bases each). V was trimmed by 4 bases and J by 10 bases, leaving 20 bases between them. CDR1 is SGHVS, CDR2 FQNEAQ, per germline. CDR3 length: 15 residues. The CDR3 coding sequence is TGTGCCAGCAGCTCATATAGGGGGACTTCAGGGGAGCAGTTCTTC. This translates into CASSSYRGTSGEQFF.

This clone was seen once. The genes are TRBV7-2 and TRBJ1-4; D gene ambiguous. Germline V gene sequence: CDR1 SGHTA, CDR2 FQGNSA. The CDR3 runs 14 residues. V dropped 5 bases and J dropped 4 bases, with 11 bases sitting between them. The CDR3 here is CASSPRSDNEKLFF. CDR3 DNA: TGTGCCAGCAGCCCGCGGTCCGATAATGAAAAACTGTTTTTT.

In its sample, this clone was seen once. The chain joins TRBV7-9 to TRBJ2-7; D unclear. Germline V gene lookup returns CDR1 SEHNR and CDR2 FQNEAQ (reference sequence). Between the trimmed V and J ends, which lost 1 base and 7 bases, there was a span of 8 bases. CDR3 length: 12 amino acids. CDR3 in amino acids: CASSLEWGEQYF. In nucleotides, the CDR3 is TGTGCCAGCAGCTTAGAGTGGGGAGAGCAGTACTTC.

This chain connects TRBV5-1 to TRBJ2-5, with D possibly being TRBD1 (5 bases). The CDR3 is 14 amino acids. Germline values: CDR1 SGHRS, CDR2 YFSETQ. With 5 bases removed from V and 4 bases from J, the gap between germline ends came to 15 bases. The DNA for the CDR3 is TGCGCCAGCAGAACAGGAAGGACGGGAGAGACCCAGTACTTC. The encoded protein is CASRTGRTGETQYF.

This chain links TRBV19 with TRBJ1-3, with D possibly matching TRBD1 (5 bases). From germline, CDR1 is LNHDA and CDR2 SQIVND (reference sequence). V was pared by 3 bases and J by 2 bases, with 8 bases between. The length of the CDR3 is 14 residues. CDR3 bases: TGTGCCAGTAGTATTTGGGGGGCTGGAAACACCATATATTTT. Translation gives CASSIWGAGNTIYF. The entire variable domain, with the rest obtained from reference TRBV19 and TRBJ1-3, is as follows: DGGITQSPKYLFRKEGQNVTLSCEQNLNHDAMYWYRQDPGQGLRLIYYSQIVNDFQKGDIAEGYSVSREKKESFPLTVTSAQKNPTAFYLCASSIWGAGNTIYFGEGSWLTVV.

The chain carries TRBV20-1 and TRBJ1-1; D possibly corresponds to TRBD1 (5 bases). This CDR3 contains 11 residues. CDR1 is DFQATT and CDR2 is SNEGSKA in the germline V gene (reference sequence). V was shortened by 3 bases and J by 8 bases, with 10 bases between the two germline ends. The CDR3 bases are TGCAGTGCTAGCAGGGAAACAGAAGCTTTCTTT. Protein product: CSASRETEAFF.

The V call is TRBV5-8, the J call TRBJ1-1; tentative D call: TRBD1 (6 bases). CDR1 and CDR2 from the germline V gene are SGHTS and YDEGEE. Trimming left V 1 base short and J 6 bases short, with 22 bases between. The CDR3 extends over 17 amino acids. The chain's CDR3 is CASSLSRGTNLGAEAFF. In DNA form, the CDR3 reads TGTGCCAGCAGCTTGTCCAGGGGCACCAACCTCGGGGCTGAAGCTTTCTTT.

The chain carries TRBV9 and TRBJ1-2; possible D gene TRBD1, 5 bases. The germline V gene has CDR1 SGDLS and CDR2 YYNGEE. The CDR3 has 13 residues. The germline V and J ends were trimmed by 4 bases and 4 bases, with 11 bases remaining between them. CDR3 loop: CASSSTTVYGYTF. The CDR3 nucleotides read TGTGCCAGCAGCTCTACGACAGTCTATGGCTACACCTTC.

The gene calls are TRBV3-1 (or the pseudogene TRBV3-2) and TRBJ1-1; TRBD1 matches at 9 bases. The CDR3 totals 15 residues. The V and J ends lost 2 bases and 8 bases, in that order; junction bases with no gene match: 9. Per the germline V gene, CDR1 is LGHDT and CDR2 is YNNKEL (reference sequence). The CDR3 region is CASSQLPIGTGEAFF. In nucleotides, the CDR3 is TGTGCCAGCAGCCAACTACCTATAGGGACAGGGGAAGCTTTCTTT.

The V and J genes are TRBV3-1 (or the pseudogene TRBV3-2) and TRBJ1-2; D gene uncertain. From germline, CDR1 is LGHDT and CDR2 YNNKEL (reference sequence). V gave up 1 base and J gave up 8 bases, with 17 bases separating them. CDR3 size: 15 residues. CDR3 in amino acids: CASSQGSAGGGGYTF. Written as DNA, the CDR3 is TGTGCCAGCAGCCAAGGGTCAGCCGGTGGTGGGGGCTACACCTTC.

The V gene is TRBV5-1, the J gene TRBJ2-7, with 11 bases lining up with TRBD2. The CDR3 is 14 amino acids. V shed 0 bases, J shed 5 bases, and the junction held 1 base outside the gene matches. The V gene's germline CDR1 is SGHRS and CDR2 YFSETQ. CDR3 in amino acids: CASSLGSGRDEQYF. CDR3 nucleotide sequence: TGCGCCAGCAGCTTGGGTAGCGGGAGGGACGAGCAGTACTTC.